This is a list of T cell receptor beta chains from one sample in a study of shared clonotypes between healthy human individuals. Assay: immunoSEQ multiplex PCR; the TCRdb copy retains only in-frame clones and omits some. The sample carries roughly 2.5 million clones, over 85% recorded once. Sequencing used naive CD4+ T cells sorted from blood. The receptors originated from a man in his late teens or twenties in good health. Both conserved end residues are part of each CDR3. Each record gives: clone size, D gene, J gene, V gene, CDR3 protein, CDR3 DNA. A D gene is named only where the DNA matches it firmly. Not every row has a clone size; where given, it reads once, few, many or a size class.

clone size: NA; D gene: NA; J gene: TRBJ1-1; V gene: TRBV27; CDR3 protein: CASSYRWAALNTEAFF; CDR3 DNA: TGTGCCAGCAGTTACAGGTGGGCCGCACTGAACACTGAAGCTTTCTTT
clone size: NA; D gene: NA; J gene: TRBJ1-4; V gene: TRBV6-5; CDR3 protein: CASSRAGEKLFF; CDR3 DNA: TGTGCCAGCAGTCGGGCGGGGGAAAAACTGTTTTTT
clone size: NA; D gene: NA; J gene: TRBJ1-1; V gene: TRBV5-1; CDR3 protein: CASSPTRWAKNTEAFF; CDR3 DNA: TGCGCCAGCAGCCCAACCCGCTGGGCTAAGAACACTGAAGCTTTCTTT
clone size: few; D gene: NA; J gene: TRBJ1-1; V gene: TRBV29-1; CDR3 protein: CGHGRDNTEAFF; CDR3 DNA: TGCGGGCATGGCAGGGATAACACTGAAGCTTTCTTT
clone size: NA; D gene: TRBD1; J gene: TRBJ1-2; V gene: TRBV6-1; CDR3 protein: CASSEGTGAYTF; CDR3 DNA: TGTGCCAGCAGTGAAGGGACAGGGGCTTATACCTTC
clone size: NA; D gene: NA; J gene: TRBJ2-1; V gene: TRBV11-2; CDR3 protein: CASSPKFNEQFF; CDR3 DNA: TGTGCCAGCAGCCCCAAGTTCAATGAGCAGTTCTTC
clone size: NA; D gene: NA; J gene: TRBJ2-5; V gene: TRBV30; CDR3 protein: CAWSVSTGGAQYF; CDR3 DNA: TGTGCCTGGAGTGTGAGTACCGGAGGGGCCCAGTACTTC
clone size: NA; D gene: NA; J gene: TRBJ1-6; V gene: TRBV27; CDR3 protein: CATPRPVDSPLHF; CDR3 DNA: TGTGCCACTCCAAGGCCGGTTGATTCACCCCTCCACTTT
clone size: NA; D gene: NA; J gene: TRBJ2-3; V gene: TRBV29-1; CDR3 protein: CSVESDTQYF; CDR3 DNA: TGCAGCGTTGAGTCGGATACGCAGTATTTT
clone size: NA; D gene: NA; J gene: TRBJ2-7; V gene: TRBV5-6; CDR3 protein: CASSLVSTYEQYF; CDR3 DNA: TGTGCCAGCAGCTTAGTGTCGACCTACGAGCAGTACTTC
clone size: NA; D gene: NA; J gene: TRBJ1-2; V gene: TRBV6-1; CDR3 protein: CASNVFRGSYGYTF; CDR3 DNA: TGTGCCAGCAACGTATTCAGGGGCTCCTATGGCTACACCTTC
clone size: NA; D gene: NA; J gene: TRBJ1-6; V gene: TRBV6-5; CDR3 protein: CATRQLANYNSPLHF; CDR3 DNA: TGTGCCACCAGACAATTGGCCAACTATAATTCACCCCTCCACTTT
clone size: NA; D gene: NA; J gene: TRBJ1-1; V gene: TRBV21-1; CDR3 protein: CAPRGPTGDTEAFF; CDR3 DNA: TGTGCCCCCCGAGGGCCCACGGGGGACACTGAAGCTTTCTTT
clone size: NA; D gene: NA; J gene: TRBJ1-1; V gene: TRBV18; CDR3 protein: CASSPLVGGGNTEAFF; CDR3 DNA: TGTGCCAGCTCACCATTGGTCGGGGGCGGGAACACTGAAGCTTTCTTT
clone size: NA; D gene: NA; J gene: TRBJ1-2; V gene: TRBV18; CDR3 protein: CASSPGGSSDYGYTF; CDR3 DNA: TGTGCCAGCTCCCCCGGGGGCAGTTCCGACTATGGCTACACCTTC
clone size: NA; D gene: NA; J gene: TRBJ1-2; V gene: TRBV5-1; CDR3 protein: CASSPDGIYGYTF; CDR3 DNA: TGCGCCAGCAGCCCGGACGGGATTTATGGCTACACCTTC
clone size: NA; D gene: TRBD2; J gene: TRBJ2-7; V gene: TRBV7-8; CDR3 protein: CASSLGAGALSYEQYF; CDR3 DNA: TGTGCCAGCAGCTTGGGAGCGGGGGCCCTCTCCTACGAGCAGTACTTC
clone size: NA; D gene: TRBD2; J gene: TRBJ2-3; V gene: TRBV19; CDR3 protein: CASSVGLAGVDTQYF; CDR3 DNA: TGTGCCAGTAGTGTTGGACTAGCGGGGGTAGATACGCAGTATTTT
clone size: NA; D gene: NA; J gene: TRBJ2-1; V gene: TRBV20-1; CDR3 protein: CSAISGNEQFF; CDR3 DNA: TGCAGTGCTATAAGTGGCAATGAGCAGTTCTTC
clone size: NA; D gene: NA; J gene: TRBJ2-6; V gene: TRBV18; CDR3 protein: CASSPGPSGANVLTF; CDR3 DNA: TGTGCCAGCTCACCAGGACCCTCTGGGGCCAACGTCCTGACTTTC
clone size: once; D gene: NA; J gene: TRBJ2-1; V gene: TRBV19; CDR3 protein: CASSIPTLGSRIEQFF; CDR3 DNA: TGTGCCAGTAGTATTCCGACTTTGGGGAGCCGGATTGAGCAGTTCTTC
clone size: NA; D gene: TRBD2; J gene: TRBJ2-7; V gene: TRBV4-3; CDR3 protein: CASSLTRGGGYSGSDEQYF; CDR3 DNA: TGCGCCAGCAGCCTAACGAGAGGAGGGGGTTACAGCGGGAGTGACGAGCAGTACTTC
clone size: NA; D gene: NA; J gene: TRBJ2-2; V gene: TRBV7-3; CDR3 protein: CASSLGGPNTGELFF; CDR3 DNA: TGTGCCAGCAGCTTAGGCGGACCGAACACCGGGGAGCTGTTTTTT
clone size: once; D gene: NA; J gene: TRBJ1-3; V gene: TRBV5-1; CDR3 protein: CASSLTSVHSGNTIYF; CDR3 DNA: TGCGCCAGCAGCTTAACGTCAGTTCACTCTGGAAACACCATATATTTT
clone size: NA; D gene: TRBD2; J gene: TRBJ2-2; V gene: TRBV2; CDR3 protein: CASSMYMAGGSYTGELFF; CDR3 DNA: TGTGCCAGCAGTATGTATATGGCGGGAGGGAGTTACACCGGGGAGCTGTTTTTT
clone size: NA; D gene: NA; J gene: TRBJ1-1; V gene: TRBV7-3; CDR3 protein: CASSLTRNTEAFF; CDR3 DNA: TGTGCCAGCAGCTTAACAAGGAACACTGAAGCTTTCTTT